The 27 T cell receptor beta chains reported below all come from one sample, sequenced in a study of tissue T cells after allogeneic stem cell transplantation. Time point given: mouse harvest day 7 after allogeneic transplant. Mouse grafts combined 10^7 T-cell-depleted bone marrow cells with 10^6 splenic CD5+ T cells. The data were produced by immunoSEQ multiplex PCR, yet TCRdb's version contains in-frame clones alone and is incomplete. The sample records around 6,700 clones, 40% to 55% being singletons. Sequencing was performed on gut tissue. The receptors originated from a female BALB/c mouse given C57BL/6 T cells with graft-versus-host disease after an allogeneic hematopoietic cell transplant.

As concerns this clone: The gene names here belong to mouse. The CDR3 extends 1 residue past the end of the read, so its final part is completed from the germline J gene. The chain carries TRBV26 and TRBJ2-4; 8 bases fit TRBD1. Germline trimming cut 0 bases from V and 0 bases from J; bases unmatched to any gene: 2. The CDR3 covers 16 residues. Germline V gives CDR1 KGHPV, CDR2 FQNQEV (reference sequence). The sequenced CDR3 bases are TGTGCCAGCAGTCTGTCACAGGGGGGTAGTCAAAACACCTTGTAC. Translating it yields CASSLSQGGSQNTLY. The whole CDR3 protein is CASSLSQGGSQNTLYF. Drawing the rest from reference TRBV26 and TRBJ2-4, the complete variable domain is NSKVIQTPRYLVKGQGQKAKMRCIPEKGHPVVFWYQQNKNNEFKFLINFQNQEVLQQIDMTEKRFSAECPSNSPCSLEIQSSEAGDSALYLCASSLSQGGSQNTLYFGAGTRLSVL.

On this clone itself: Gene names and germline match the mouse. The read terminates 1 residue before the CDR3 end, so the remaining end is supplied by the germline J gene. The chain is built from TRBV3 and TRBJ2-7; 8 nucleotides line up with TRBD2. The CDR3 runs 14 residues. CDR1 and CDR2 from the germline V gene are SNHLY and FYNGKV (reference sequence). Trimming at V came to 8 bases and at J to 3 bases, leaving 9 bases not matched to a gene. The sequenced CDR3 bases are TGTGCCAGCTCTCTCGCGGGGGGGCGCTATGAACAGTAC. Translated: CASSLAGGRYEQY. The full CDR3 is CASSLAGGRYEQYF. Supplemented by reference TRBV3 and TRBJ2-7, the full variable domain reads GPKVLQIPSHQIIDMGQMVTLNCDPVSNHLYFYWYKQILGQQMEFLVNFYNGKVMEKSKLFKDQFSVERPDGSYFTLKIQPTALEDSAVYFCASSLAGGRYEQYFGPGTRLTVL.

With respect to this clone: Here the gene names and germline are mouse. The read gets to within 1 residue of the CDR3 end, and the germline J gene fills in the rest. The chain carries TRBV26 and TRBJ1-5; D is uncertain. Trimming removed 4 bases at V and 4 bases at J, with 5 bases between. The CDR3 covers 12 residues. CDR1 is KGHPV, CDR2 FQNQEV, per germline (reference sequence). The CDR3 reads CASSRQNQAPLF. Incomplete CDR3 DNA: TGTGCCAGCAGTCGACAAAACCAGGCTCCGCTT.

Turning to this clone: Mouse gene names and germline throughout. CDR3 loop: CASSWDSQAPLF. The part of the CDR3 DNA that was read is TGTGCCAGCAGTTGGGACAGCCAGGCTCCGCTT. The V gene is TRBV26, the J gene TRBJ1-5, with 7 nucleotides matching TRBD1. Sequencing ends 1 residue short of the CDR3 end; the germline J gene provides the rest. This CDR3 spans 12 amino acids. With 5 bases clipped from V and 6 bases from J, the junction kept 1 base outside the gene matches. Germline loops: CDR1 KGHPV, CDR2 FQNQEV (reference sequence).

This clone was found once. Genes and germline are mouse. From the germline J gene comes the end of the CDR3, since the read stops 1 residue before it. V and J are TRBV26 and TRBJ2-2, with 9 nucleotides matching TRBD2. There are 15 residues in the CDR3. CDR1 and CDR2 (germline): KGHPV, FQNQEV (reference sequence). V lost 3 bases to trimming and J lost 3 bases; unmatched junction nucleotides: 2. The CDR3 here is CASSLRLGDTGQLYF. The sequenced part of the CDR3 DNA is TGTGCCAGCAGTCTCCGACTGGGGGACACCGGGCAGCTCTAC.

This clone is large (0.1 to 1%) within its sample. Gene names are mouse gene names. With the read ending 1 residue before the CDR3 end, the germline J gene is used to fill in that end. The chain carries TRBV14 and TRBJ1-4; possibly TRBD1 for D (6 bases). Between the trimmed V and J ends, which lost 2 bases and 0 bases, there was a span of 11 bases. Germline V gene data show CDR1 as SGHDT and CDR2 as FRDEAV. The CDR3 is 16 amino acids. The CDR3 loop is CASSLLGHISNERLFF. The CDR3 DNA, read in part, is TGTGCCAGCAGTTTACTGGGACATATTTCCAACGAAAGATTATTT. Together with reference TRBV14 and TRBJ1-4, the CDR3 gives the full variable domain: EAGVTQSPRYAVLQEGQAVSFWCDPISGHDTLYWYQQPRDQGPQLLVYFRDEAVIDNSQLPSDRFSAVRPKGTNSTLKIQSAKQGDTATYLCASSLLGHISNERLFFGHGTKLSVL.

This clone was seen a handful of times. The genes are named according to mouse. Sequencing ends 1 residue short of the CDR3 end; the germline J gene provides the rest. The chain joins TRBV3 to TRBJ1-3, with no clear D. CDR1 is SNHLY, CDR2 FYNGKV, per germline (reference sequence). CDR3 length equals 14 residues. V was shortened by 5 bases and J by 0 bases, with 8 bases between the two germline ends. Incomplete CDR3 DNA: TGTGCCAGCAGCCTTGACATTTCTGGAAATACGCTCTAT. It codes for CASSLDISGNTLY. The full CDR3 protein reads CASSLDISGNTLYF.

About this clone: Genes and germline are mouse. Here the CDR3 reads CASSRDRGGDTQYF. The part of the CDR3 DNA that was read is TGTGCCAGCTCTCGGGACAGGGGTGGAGACACCCAGTAC. The rearrangement links TRBV12-2 to TRBJ2-5; 10 bases align to TRBD1. The read halts 1 residue ahead of the CDR3 end, with the missing end drawn from the germline J gene. This CDR3 contains 14 residues. V shed 2 bases and J 5 bases; nucleotides not matched to a gene: 3. The germline gives CDR1 SGHLS, CDR2 HYDKME.

For this clone: Any gene name here is a mouse gene name. The read ends 1 residue shy of where the CDR3 ends; the end is completed using the germline J gene. This chain uses TRBV1 with TRBJ2-4; 7 bases are shared with TRBD2. This CDR3 comprises 14 residues. V lost 3 bases to trimming and J lost 0 bases; unmatched junction nucleotides: 0. The germline V gene encodes CDR1 NSQYPW and CDR2 LRSPGD (reference sequence). This CDR3 is CTCSAWGSQNTLYF. The CDR3 bases that were read are TGCACCTGCAGTGCCTGGGGGAGTCAAAACACCTTGTAC.

Comment on this clone: Gene names denote mouse genes. The sample holds other DNA sequences that translate to the same CDR3. The CDR3 DNA, read in part, is TGTGCCAGCAGTTTCGGCAACCAGGCTCCGCTT. Translated: CASSFGNQAPL. The full-length CDR3 reads as CASSFGNQAPLF. The chain employs TRBV15 and TRBJ1-5; no clear D. The CDR3 end is not reached by the read, which stops 1 residue before it; the germline J gene fills it in. There are 12 residues in the CDR3. V gave up 3 bases and J gave up 3 bases, with 3 bases separating them. Germline V CDR1 and CDR2: SGHND, FRSKSL. The full variable domain, in which reference TRBV15 and TRBJ1-5 provide the parts outside the CDR3, is DAGVTQTPRHEVAEKGQTIILKCEPVSGHNDLFWYRQTKIQGLELLSYFRSKSLMEDGGAFKDRFKAEMLNSSFSTLKIQPTEPKDSAVYLCASSFGNQAPLFGEGTRLSVL.

In the case of this clone: Mouse gene names and germline throughout. The observed sequence ends 1 residue before the CDR3 terminus, with the missing tail filled in from the germline J gene. The chain is built from TRBV13-2 and TRBJ1-1; D might be TRBD1 (5 bases). V was cut by 2 bases and J by 3 bases, with 11 bases left in between. This CDR3 region has 14 residues. CDR1 and CDR2 from the germline V gene are NNHNN and SYGAGS (reference sequence). The part of the CDR3 DNA that was read is TGTGCCAGCGGTGAAACTCCGGGACACACAGAAGTCTTC. This codes for CASGETPGHTEVF. Given in full, the CDR3 is CASGETPGHTEVFF.

Comments on this clone: All gene names here are mouse names. The DNA ends 1 residue before the CDR3 does, and the rest of the CDR3 is filled in from the germline J gene. V gene TRBV13-1 combines with J gene TRBJ1-4, with TRBD1 identical over 8 bases. CDR3 length: 13 residues. Germline V CDR1 and CDR2: NSHNY, SYGAGN. With V trimmed by 3 bases and J by 7 bases, 2 bases remained unmatched. The CDR3 protein is CASSGGQGERLFF. CDR3 DNA, as far as it was read: TGTGCCAGCAGTGGTGGACAGGGCGAAAGATTATTT.

As concerns this clone: Mouse names are used for the genes. The read terminates 1 residue before the CDR3 end, so the remaining end is supplied by the germline J gene. Other DNA sequences in this sample translate to the same CDR3. The V gene is TRBV26, the J gene TRBJ2-4, with 7 bases identical to TRBD2. The CDR3 is 14 amino acids. The ends lost 6 bases at V and 1 base at J; junction bases unmatched: 4. Germline CDR1 is KGHPV and CDR2 is FQNQEV (reference sequence). CDR3 sequence reads: CASSRTGGQNTLYF. CDR3 DNA (partial): TGTGCCAGCAGCCGGACTGGAGGTCAAAACACCTTGTAC.

This clone has only a few counts. Mouse germline and gene names are used. The read terminates 1 residue ahead of where the CDR3 ends, so the germline J gene completes it. The rearrangement links TRBV4 to TRBJ1-2; D is unresolved. Germline-derived CDR1 and CDR2 are LGHDT and YNNKQL (reference sequence). The CDR3 extends over 13 amino acids. Trimming removed 5 bases at V and 0 bases at J, with 7 bases between. CDR3 sequence reads: CASSTGANSDYTF. The CDR3 bases that were read are TGTGCCAGCAGCACGGGTGCAAACTCCGACTACACC.

In the case of this clone: Gene labels here are mouse ones. CDR3 bases read: TGTGCCAGCAGTCTTCAGGGACAGGGAGGCTCCGACTACACC. The encoded protein is CASSLQGQGGSDYT. The complete CDR3 protein is CASSLQGQGGSDYTF. The V gene is TRBV26, the J gene TRBJ1-2; 9 nucleotides align to TRBD1. The CDR3 end falls 1 residue outside the read, so it is completed with the germline J gene. The CDR3 extends over 15 amino acids. Unmatched junction bases numbered 6, after V lost 3 bases and J lost 4 bases. The germline V gene has CDR1 KGHPV and CDR2 FQNQEV (reference sequence).

A word on this clone: The gene names given are mouse names. The CDR3 goes on 1 residue after the read ends, and that part is filled in from the germline J gene. V is TRBV19 and J is TRBJ1-1; 7 nucleotides match TRBD1. Trimming cost V 6 bases and J 1 base; bases outside gene matches: 3. Germline V lookup: CDR1 FNHDT, CDR2 SITEND (reference sequence). There are 13 residues in the CDR3. CDR3 DNA, as far as it was read: TGTGCCAGCACCCGGGACAGAAACACAGAAGTCTTC. It is translated as CASTRDRNTEVF. The full CDR3 protein reads CASTRDRNTEVFF.

A word on this clone: The gene symbols are mouse symbols. The read comes to an end 1 residue before the CDR3 does, leaving the germline J gene to fill in the end. The chain is built from TRBV13-1 and TRBJ2-2, with D possibly TRBD1 on 6 matching bases. The ends were cut back, 4 bases at V and 4 bases at J, with 8 bases in the middle. Germline CDR1 is NSHNY and CDR2 is SYGAGN. CDR3 length equals 13 residues. Partial CDR3 DNA: TGTGCCAGCAGTTCAGGGGCCACCGGGCAGCTCTAC. Amino acids: CASSSGATGQLY. The full-length CDR3 reads as CASSSGATGQLYF.

In its sample, this clone ranks as medium-sized (0.01 to 0.1%). Gene and germline names: mouse. The read ends 1 residue early relative to the CDR3; the germline J gene fills the gap. The gene calls are TRBV26 and TRBJ2-7; D gene unclear. Germline V gene data show CDR1 as KGHPV and CDR2 as FQNQEV (reference sequence). The CDR3 extends over 11 amino acids. V shed 5 bases and J shed 2 bases, with 4 bases lying between them. CDR3 DNA, as far as it was read: TGTGCCAGCAGTGACACCTATGAACAGTAC. It is translated as CASSDTYEQY. The full CDR3 protein reads CASSDTYEQYF.

This clone is medium-sized by share. Gene names are the mouse ones. The read falls 1 residue short of the CDR3 end, and the missing part is taken from the germline J gene. V usage is TRBV26 and J usage is TRBJ2-7; maybe TRBD1 (6 bases). This CDR3 region has 15 residues. Trimming stripped 3 bases from V and 0 bases from J, with 12 bases between. Looked up from germline, CDR1 is KGHPV and CDR2 is FQNQEV (reference sequence). The CDR3 DNA, read in part, is TGTGCCAGCAGTCTCGCAGGGGCGAGCTCCTATGAACAGTAC. Translation: CASSLAGASSYEQY. The entire CDR3 reads CASSLAGASSYEQYF.

This clone came up a few times. The germline and genes are mouse ones. The read ends 1 residue before the CDR3 terminus; that terminus is restored from the germline J gene. The chain is built from TRBV2 and TRBJ2-1; D possibly corresponds to TRBD2 (7 bases). Per germline, CDR1 LGHNA and CDR2 YSYQKL. The V end was cut by 0 bases, the J end by 3 bases, with 9 bases between. CDR3 length equals 15 residues. CDR3 bases read: TGTGCCAGCAGCCAAGATTGGGGGGCCTATGCTGAGCAGTTC. It encodes CASSQDWGAYAEQF. The entire CDR3 is CASSQDWGAYAEQFF.

A few counts support this clone. Mouse gene names and germline throughout. Coverage ceases 1 residue before the CDR3 finishes, and the germline J gene fills in the end. This chain joins TRBV5 and TRBJ1-1, with D maybe TRBD1 (5 bases). The CDR3 spans 15 residues. Trimming shortened V by 0 bases and J by 0 bases, and 8 bases separated the two germline ends. The germline gives CDR1 LGHNA, CDR2 YNLKQL (reference sequence). CDR3 protein: CASSQDGGSNTEVFF. The sequenced CDR3 bases are TGTGCCAGCAGCCAAGATGGGGGGTCAAACACAGAAGTCTTC.

This clone was observed once. Mouse gene names and germline throughout. The read comes to an end 1 residue before the CDR3 does, leaving the germline J gene to fill in the end. The rearrangement links TRBV14 to TRBJ2-7; 9 bases agree with TRBD2. Germline lookup yields CDR1 SGHDT and CDR2 FRDEAV. The junction had 6 bases not matched to a gene; V was cut back by 5 bases and J by 0 bases. The CDR3 covers 15 residues. Incomplete CDR3 DNA: TGTGCCAGCAGCCCTGACTGGGGGCACTCCTATGAACAGTAC. It encodes CASSPDWGHSYEQY. Given in full, the CDR3 is CASSPDWGHSYEQYF.

A remark on this clone: Gene names and germline match the mouse. The sequence runs out 1 residue before the end of the CDR3; the remainder is reconstructed from the germline J gene. The chain recombines TRBV5 with TRBJ1-1, with no clear D. This CDR3 has 12 amino acids. The V and J ends lost 1 base and 1 base respectively, with 1 base between them. CDR1 LGHNA and CDR2 YNLKQL come from the germline V gene (reference sequence). The covered CDR3 bases are TGTGCCAGCAGCCAAGGAAACACAGAAGTCTTC. Protein sequence: CASSQGNTEVF. The whole CDR3 is CASSQGNTEVFF.

This clone was counted once. Gene names follow the mouse nomenclature. From the germline J gene comes the end of the CDR3, since the read stops 1 residue before it. V is TRBV26 and J is TRBJ1-6; TRBD1 matches at 9 bases. TRBJ1-6 carries the ORF label, with uncertain function. The CDR3 contains 15 residues. Germline values: CDR1 KGHPV, CDR2 FQNQEV (reference sequence). V dropped 5 bases and J dropped 4; count of bases not matched to a gene: 3. The DNA read from the CDR3 is TGTGCCAGCAGTGTCGGGACAGGGTATAATTCGCCCCTCTAC. This gives the protein CASSVGTGYNSPLY. The entire CDR3 sequence reads CASSVGTGYNSPLYF.

Points on this clone: Mouse germline and gene names are used. Sequencing ends 1 residue short of the CDR3 end; the germline J gene provides the rest. V usage is TRBV3 and J usage is TRBJ1-3, with D maybe TRBD1 (6 bases). Trimming shortened V by 5 bases and J by 7 bases, and 15 bases separated the two germline ends. Germline CDR1 SNHLY, CDR2 FYNGKV (reference sequence). CDR3 length equals 14 residues. CDR3 in amino acids: CASSPGHLLNTLYF. The DNA read from the CDR3 is TGTGCCAGCAGCCCGGGACACCTCCTCAATACGCTCTAT.

In the case of this clone: The genes and germline here are from mouse. The read falls 1 residue short of the CDR3 end, and the missing part is taken from the germline J gene. The chain carries TRBV19 and TRBJ1-1, with D unclear. CDR3 size: 14 residues. Trimming shortened V by 0 bases and J by 0 bases, and 6 bases separated the two germline ends. Per germline, CDR1 FNHDT and CDR2 SITEND (reference sequence). Partial CDR3 DNA: TGTGCCAGCAGTATAGGGATTGCAAACACAGAAGTCTTC. This translates into CASSIGIANTEVF. The complete CDR3 reads CASSIGIANTEVFF.

As for this clone: Germline and genes here are mouse. The sequence runs out 1 residue before the end of the CDR3; the remainder is reconstructed from the germline J gene. This chain connects TRBV26 to TRBJ2-5; 10 bases match TRBD2. Germline trimming cut 6 bases from V and 6 bases from J; bases unmatched to any gene: 3. The CDR3 runs 13 residues. Looked up from germline, CDR1 is KGHPV and CDR2 is FQNQEV (reference sequence). CDR3 amino acids: CASSLTGGDTQYF. CDR3 DNA, as far as it was read: TGTGCCAGCAGCCTGACTGGGGGGGACACCCAGTAC.